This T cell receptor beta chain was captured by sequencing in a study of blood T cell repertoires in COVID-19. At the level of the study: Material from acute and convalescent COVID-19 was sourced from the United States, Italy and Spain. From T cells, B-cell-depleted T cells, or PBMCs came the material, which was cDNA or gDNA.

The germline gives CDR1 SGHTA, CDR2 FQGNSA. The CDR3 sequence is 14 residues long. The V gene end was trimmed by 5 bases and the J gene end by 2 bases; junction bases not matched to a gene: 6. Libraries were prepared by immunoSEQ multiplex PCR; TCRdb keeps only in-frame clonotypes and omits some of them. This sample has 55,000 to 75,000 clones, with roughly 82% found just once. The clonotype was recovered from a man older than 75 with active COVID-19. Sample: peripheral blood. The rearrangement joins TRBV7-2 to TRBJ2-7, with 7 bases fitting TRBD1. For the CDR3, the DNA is TGTGCCAGCAGCCCTAGGACAGGAACCTACGAGCAGTACTTC. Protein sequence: CASSPRTGTYEQYF.